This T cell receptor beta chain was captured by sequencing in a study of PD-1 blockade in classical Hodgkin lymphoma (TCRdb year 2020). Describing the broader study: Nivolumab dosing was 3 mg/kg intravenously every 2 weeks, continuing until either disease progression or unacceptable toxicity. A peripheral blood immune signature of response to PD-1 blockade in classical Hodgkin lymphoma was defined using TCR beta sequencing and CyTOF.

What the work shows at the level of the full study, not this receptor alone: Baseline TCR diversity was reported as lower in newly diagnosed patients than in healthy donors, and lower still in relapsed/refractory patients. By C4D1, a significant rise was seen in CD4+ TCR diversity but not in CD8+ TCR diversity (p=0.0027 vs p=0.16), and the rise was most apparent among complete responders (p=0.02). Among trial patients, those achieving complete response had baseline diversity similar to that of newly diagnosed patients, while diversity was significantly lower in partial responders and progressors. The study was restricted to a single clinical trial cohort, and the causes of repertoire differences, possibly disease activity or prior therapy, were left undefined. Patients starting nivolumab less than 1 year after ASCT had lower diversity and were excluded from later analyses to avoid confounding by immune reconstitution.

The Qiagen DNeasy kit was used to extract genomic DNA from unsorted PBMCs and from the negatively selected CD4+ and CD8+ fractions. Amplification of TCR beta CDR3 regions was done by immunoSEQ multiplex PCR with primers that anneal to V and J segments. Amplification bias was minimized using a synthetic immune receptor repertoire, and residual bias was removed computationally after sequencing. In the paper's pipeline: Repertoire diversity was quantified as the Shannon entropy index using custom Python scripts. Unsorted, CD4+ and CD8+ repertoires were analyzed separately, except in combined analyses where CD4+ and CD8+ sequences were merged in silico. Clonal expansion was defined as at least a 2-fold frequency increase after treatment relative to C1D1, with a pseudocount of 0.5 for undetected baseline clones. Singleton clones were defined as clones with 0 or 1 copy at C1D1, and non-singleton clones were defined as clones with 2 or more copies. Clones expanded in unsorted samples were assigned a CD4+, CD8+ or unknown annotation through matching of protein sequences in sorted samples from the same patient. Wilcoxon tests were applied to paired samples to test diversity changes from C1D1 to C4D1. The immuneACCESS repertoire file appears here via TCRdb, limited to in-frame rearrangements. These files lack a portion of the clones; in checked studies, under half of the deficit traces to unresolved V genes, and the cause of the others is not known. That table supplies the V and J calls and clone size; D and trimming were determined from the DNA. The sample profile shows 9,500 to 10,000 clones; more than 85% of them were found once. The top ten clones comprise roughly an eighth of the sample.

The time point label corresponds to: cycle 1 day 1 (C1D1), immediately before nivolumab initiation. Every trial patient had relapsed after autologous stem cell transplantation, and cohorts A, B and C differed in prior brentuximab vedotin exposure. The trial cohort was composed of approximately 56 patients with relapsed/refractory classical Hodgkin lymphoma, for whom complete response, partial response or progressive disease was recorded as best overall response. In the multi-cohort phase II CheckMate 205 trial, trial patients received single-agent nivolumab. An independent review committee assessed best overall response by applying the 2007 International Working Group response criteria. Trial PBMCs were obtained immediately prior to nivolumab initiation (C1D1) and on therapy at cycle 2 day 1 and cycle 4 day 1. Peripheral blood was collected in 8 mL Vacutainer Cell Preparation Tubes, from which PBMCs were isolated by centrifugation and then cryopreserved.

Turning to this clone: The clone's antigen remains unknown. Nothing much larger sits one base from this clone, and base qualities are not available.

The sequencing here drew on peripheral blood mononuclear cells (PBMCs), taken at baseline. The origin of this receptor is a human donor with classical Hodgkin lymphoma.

The DNA sequence is as follows: TGTGCCAGCAGCTTACTTACTGGGAACACCGGGGAGCTGTTTTTT. This yields the protein CASSLLTGNTGELFF. This receptor chain uses TRBV7-9 and TRBJ2-2; there is no confident call for the D gene. For CDR1 and CDR2, the germline V gene (reference sequence) lists SEHNR and FQNEAQ. At the junction V is shortened by 2 bases and J by 1 base, with 8 bases in between. Including the terminal cysteine and phenylalanine, the CDR3 comprises 15 residues. The only DNA kept is the CDR3, 45 bases in frame from the first base.